The T cell receptor beta chain described here comes from a study of blood T cell repertoires in COVID-19. The V gene end was trimmed by 5 bases and the J gene end by 4 bases; junction bases not matched to a gene: 8. Germline values: CDR1 SGHTA, CDR2 FQGTGA. This CDR3 comprises 15 residues. Methods used by the authors: Amplification from reference gene primers served as the basis for estimated nucleated cell counts. Sequencing was performed with immunoSEQ multiplex PCR; in TCRdb, only in-frame clones are kept and a portion is missing. V, J and clone size were drawn from that table, and D and trimming were deduced from the DNA. The sample includes approximately 250,000 clones, 70% to 85% of them seen just once.

The chain links TRBV7-3 to TRBJ1-2, with 9 bases lining up with TRBD1. The material sequenced was PBMCs or T cells enriched from blood (not recorded which). The receptor was isolated from a man aged 40-49 years who had recovered from COVID-19. Here the CDR3 DNA reads TGTGCCAGCAGCCCCTCCCCGACAGGGGGCTATGGCTACACCTTC. This codes for CASSPSPTGGYGYTF. The full variable domain, completed using reference TRBV7-3 and TRBJ1-2, is GAGVSQTPSNKVTEKGKYVELRCDPISGHTALYWYRQSLGQGPEFLIYFQGTGAADDSGLPNDRFFAVRPEGSVSTLKIQRTERGDSAVYLCASSPSPTGGYGYTFGSGTRLTVV.